The source of this TCR beta chain is a study of blood T cell repertoires in COVID-19. Looking at the study overall: Samples of COVID-19 (acute and convalescent) were obtained from the United States, Italy and Spain. PBMCs, B-cell-depleted T cells, or T cells provided the cDNA or gDNA that made up the material.

CDR1 and CDR2 from the germline V gene are MNHEY and SMNVEV (reference sequence). The CDR3 has 14 residues. Trimming stripped 5 bases from V and 4 bases from J, with 13 bases between. Sequencing used immunoSEQ multiplex PCR; TCRdb keeps in-frame clones, though not all of them. In the table there are approximately 36,000 clones, 70% to 90% of which are singletons. The rearrangement links TRBV27 to TRBJ2-3; tentative D call: TRBD1 (6 bases). Sequenced input: peripheral blood. The sequence was obtained from a man aged 45 to 65 with active COVID-19. Written as DNA, the CDR3 is TGTGCCAGCAGTACGGTTACAGGGCCAGATACGCAGTATTTT. Translated: CASSTVTGPDTQYF.